The 17 T cell receptor beta chains given below trace back to one sample, sequenced in a study of T-cell reconstitution after alpha-beta-depleted transplantation in children. Researchers prepared the TCRbeta library using unique molecular identifiers, the study reports. TCRdb passed the PCR reads through MiXCR, listing each CDR3 protein once. Of approximately 500,000 distinct CDR3 sequences in the sample, about 10% were seen once. The starting material was PBMCs, obtained before TCRalphabeta/CD19-depleted stem cell transplant. These receptors were obtained from a child aged 2 to 15 with inherited bone marrow failure, due to receive a stem cell transplant.

This clonotype has more than one count but fewer than ten. The gene calls are TRBV4-1 and TRBJ2-1, with TRBD2 matching over 8 bases. Trimming cost V 3 bases and J 1 base; bases outside gene matches: 2. The CDR3 is 15 amino acids. The V gene's germline CDR1 is MGHRA and CDR2 YSYEKL. The CDR3 here is CASSHSGSSYNEQFF. The CDR3 nucleotides read TGCGCCAGCAGCCACAGCGGGAGTTCCTACAATGAGCAGTTCTTC.

This clonotype has at least ten counts. V usage is TRBV11-2 and J usage is TRBJ1-4; D is perhaps TRBD1 (6 bases). Trimming removed 5 bases from V and 0 bases from J, with 7 bases in between. This CDR3 has 14 amino acids. Germline CDR1 and CDR2: SGHAT and FQNNGV. DNA of the CDR3: TGTGCCAGCAGCCGACAGGCAACTAATGAAAAACTGTTTTTT. It codes for CASSRQATNEKLFF.

At least ten counts were recorded for this clonotype. V usage is TRBV25-1 and J usage is TRBJ1-2; D gene unclear. Germline CDR1 and CDR2: MGHDK and SYGVNS. This CDR3 is built from 13 residues. Deletions cut 2 bases from V and 0 bases from J, with 4 bases between. CDR3 sequence reads: CASSEHTNYGYTF. The CDR3 DNA follows: TGTGCCAGCAGTGAACACACTAACTATGGCTACACCTTC.

This chain connects TRBV30 to TRBJ2-1; TRBD1 matches at 10 bases. The CDR3 runs 15 residues. Losses at the gene ends were 0 bases for V and 6 bases for J; bases not matched to a gene: 5. CDR1 and CDR2 from the germline V gene are GTSNPN and SVGIG (reference sequence). The CDR3 reads CAWSVGTGAINEQFF. The CDR3 coding sequence is TGTGCCTGGAGTGTTGGGACAGGGGCTATCAATGAGCAGTTCTTC.

This clonotype was detected many times. The rearrangement links TRBV7-8 to TRBJ2-7; 10 nucleotides match TRBD1. V lost 0 bases, J lost 6 bases, and 2 bases stayed unmatched. The length of the CDR3 is 14 residues. CDR1 and CDR2 (germline): SGHVS, FQNEAQ. CDR3 loop: CASSLAGQGPEQYF. CDR3 DNA: TGTGCCAGCAGCTTAGCGGGACAGGGGCCCGAGCAGTACTTC.

A note on this clonotype: A much larger clone sits a single nucleotide away, making a read error possible. The genes are TRBV12-3 or TRBV12-4 and TRBJ2-1, with no clear D. Trimming stripped 6 bases from V and 5 bases from J, with 14 bases between. The length of the CDR3 is 14 residues. The CDR3 DNA follows: TGTGCCAGCAGCTCCCACTGGAGTAACAATGAGCAGTTCTTC. The encoded protein is CASSSHWSNNEQFF.

Turning to this clonotype: This may come from a read error, since a much larger clone is one base off. The J gene is TRBJ2-7, the V gene TRBV6-2 or TRBV6-3; 7 bases fit TRBD1. Germline loops: CDR1 MNHEY, CDR2 SVGEGT. The CDR3 consists of 12 residues. As DNA, the CDR3 is TGTGTCAGCAGGCCCAGGGGGAGCGAGCAGTACTTC. It translates to CVSRPRGSEQYF.

The chain is built from TRBV29-1 and TRBJ2-1; TRBD2 matches 8 bases. This CDR3 comprises 12 residues. Germline CDR1 reads SQVTM; CDR2 reads ANQGSEA. V gave up 6 bases and J gave up 8 bases; unmatched junction bases: 6. This CDR3 reads CSVDGRVDEQFF. CDR3 nucleotides: TGCAGCGTCGACGGGAGGGTGGATGAGCAGTTCTTC.

This clonotype showed up just a few times. The V and J genes are TRBV29-1 and TRBJ2-1, with 10 bases identical to TRBD2. Trimming removed 7 bases from V and 9 bases from J; junction bases left unmatched: 6. This CDR3 has 12 residues. Per germline, CDR1 SQVTM and CDR2 ANQGSEA. The CDR3 loop reads CSALLAGSEQFF. CDR3 DNA sequence: TGCAGCGCCCTACTAGCGGGGAGTGAGCAGTTCTTC.

This clonotype was recorded many times. The chain combines TRBV27 with TRBJ2-7, with 7 bases that match TRBD2. V lost 3 bases and J lost 2; bases outside the gene matches: 4. The CDR3 totals 14 residues. Germline values: CDR1 MNHEY, CDR2 SMNVEV (reference sequence). Here the CDR3 reads CASSFLGGTYEQYF. CDR3 bases: TGTGCCAGCAGTTTTCTCGGGGGGACCTACGAGCAGTACTTC.

Many counts were recorded for this clonotype. The J gene is TRBJ2-5, the V gene TRBV7-2, with D possibly being TRBD2 (5 bases). The germline CDR1 and CDR2 sequences are SGHTA and FQGNSA. The CDR3 extends over 13 amino acids. V was pared by 3 bases and J by 6 bases, with 11 bases between. The DNA of the CDR3 is TGTGCCAGCAGCTTGGAGGTCCTGAAGACCCAGTACTTC. Protein: CASSLEVLKTQYF.

This clonotype has ten or more counts. The limits of the CDR3 on the DNA are not certain, so only TCRdb's listed CDR3 is given. The rearrangement links TRBV21-1 to TRBJ2-7; the DNA was not used to check the table's D call, TRBD2. TRBV21-1 is marked as a pseudogene. The CDR3 comprises 16 residues, both ends counted. The CDR3 here is CASSWGEGTSNYEQYF.

The chain uses TRBV12-3 or TRBV12-4 and TRBJ2-3; 7 bases line up with TRBD1. Unmatched junction bases numbered 7, after V lost 6 bases and J lost 1 base. CDR3 size: 15 residues. The CDR3, as DNA: TGTGCCAGCAGCCCGGACAGGCAGGGCACAGATACGCAGTATTTT. Its translation is CASSPDRQGTDTQYF.

This clonotype was counted only a few times. This chain joins TRBV19 and TRBJ2-5, with 10 bases that match TRBD1. Germline CDR1 is LNHDA and CDR2 is SQIVND (reference sequence). J lost 4 bases, V lost 0 bases, and 5 bases had no gene match. The CDR3 is made up of 16 amino acids. The CDR3 here is CASSIEGTGARETQYF. For the CDR3, the DNA is TGTGCCAGTAGTATAGAGGGGACAGGGGCCCGAGAGACCCAGTACTTC.

Ten or more counts support this clonotype. The chain is built from TRBV9 and TRBJ2-3, with unresolved D. In germline, CDR1 is SGDLS, CDR2 YYNGEE. The CDR3 has 13 amino acids. V dropped 0 bases and J dropped 4 bases, with 6 bases sitting between them. The CDR3 sequence: CASSVARADTQYF. Written as DNA, the CDR3 is TGTGCCAGCAGCGTAGCCCGGGCAGATACGCAGTATTTT.

This clonotype was seen more than once but under ten times. The chain links TRBV7-2 to TRBJ2-7; no firm D call. The CDR3 consists of 14 residues. The germline CDR1 and CDR2 sequences are SGHTA and FQGNSA. Trimming stripped 4 bases from V and 2 bases from J, with 12 bases between. This chain's CDR3 is CASSSYIGPYEQYF. The CDR3 DNA reads as TGTGCCAGCAGCTCCTATATAGGGCCCTACGAGCAGTACTTC.

This clonotype appeared many times. The V gene is TRBV7-9, the J gene TRBJ2-7; 7 bases agree with TRBD2. This CDR3 is 14 amino acids long. CDR1 SEHNR and CDR2 FQNEAQ come from the germline V gene (reference sequence). The V segment lost 5 bases and the J segment 0 bases; nucleotides outside the gene matches: 4. CDR3 sequence reads: CASSDPSGSYEQYF. CDR3 nucleotide sequence: TGTGCCAGCAGCGATCCTAGCGGCTCCTACGAGCAGTACTTC.